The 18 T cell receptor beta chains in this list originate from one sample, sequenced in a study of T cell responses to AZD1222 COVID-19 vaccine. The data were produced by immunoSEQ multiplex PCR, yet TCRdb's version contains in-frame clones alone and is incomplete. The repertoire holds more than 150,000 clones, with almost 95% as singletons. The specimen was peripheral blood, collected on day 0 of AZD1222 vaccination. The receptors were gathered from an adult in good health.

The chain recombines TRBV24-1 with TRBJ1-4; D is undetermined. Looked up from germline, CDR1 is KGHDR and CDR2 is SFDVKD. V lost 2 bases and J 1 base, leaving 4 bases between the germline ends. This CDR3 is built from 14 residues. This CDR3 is CATSDSRTNEKLFF. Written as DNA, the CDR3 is TGTGCCACCAGTGATTCCAGAACTAATGAAAAACTGTTTTTT.

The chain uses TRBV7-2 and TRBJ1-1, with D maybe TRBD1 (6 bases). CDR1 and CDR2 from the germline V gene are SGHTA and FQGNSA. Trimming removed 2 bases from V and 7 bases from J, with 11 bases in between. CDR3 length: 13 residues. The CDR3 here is CASSLRQVFEAFF. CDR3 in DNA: TGTGCCAGCAGCTTAAGACAGGTATTTGAAGCTTTCTTT.

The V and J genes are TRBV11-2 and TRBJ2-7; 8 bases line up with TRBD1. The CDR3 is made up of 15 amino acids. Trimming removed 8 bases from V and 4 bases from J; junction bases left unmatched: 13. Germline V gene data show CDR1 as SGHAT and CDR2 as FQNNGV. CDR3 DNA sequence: TGTGCCAGCTTGTTAGATTCAGGGGGCGGGTACGAGCAGTACTTC. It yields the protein CASLLDSGGGYEQYF.

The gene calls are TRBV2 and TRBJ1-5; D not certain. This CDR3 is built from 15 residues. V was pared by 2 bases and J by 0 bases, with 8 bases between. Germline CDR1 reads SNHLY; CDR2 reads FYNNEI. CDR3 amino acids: CASSESQISNQPQHF. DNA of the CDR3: TGTGCCAGCAGTGAAAGTCAGATTAGCAATCAGCCCCAGCATTTT.

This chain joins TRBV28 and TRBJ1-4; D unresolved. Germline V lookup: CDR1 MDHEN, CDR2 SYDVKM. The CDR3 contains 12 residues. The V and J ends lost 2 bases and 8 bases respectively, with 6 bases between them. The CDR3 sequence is CASSLPMEKLFF. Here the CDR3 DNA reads TGTGCCAGCAGTTTACCAATGGAAAAACTGTTTTTT.

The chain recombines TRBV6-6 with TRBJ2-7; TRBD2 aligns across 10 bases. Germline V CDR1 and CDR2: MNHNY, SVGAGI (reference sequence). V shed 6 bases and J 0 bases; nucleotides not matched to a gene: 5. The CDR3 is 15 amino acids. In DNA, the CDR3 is TGTGCCAGCAGCCACGGACTAGCGGACTCCTACGAGCAGTACTTC. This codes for CASSHGLADSYEQYF.

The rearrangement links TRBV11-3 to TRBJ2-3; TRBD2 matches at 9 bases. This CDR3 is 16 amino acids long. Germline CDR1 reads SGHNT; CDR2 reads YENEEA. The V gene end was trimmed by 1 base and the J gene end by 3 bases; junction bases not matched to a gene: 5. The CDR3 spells CASSLGASGITDTQYF. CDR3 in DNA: TGTGCCAGCAGCTTAGGGGCTAGCGGGATTACAGATACGCAGTATTTT.

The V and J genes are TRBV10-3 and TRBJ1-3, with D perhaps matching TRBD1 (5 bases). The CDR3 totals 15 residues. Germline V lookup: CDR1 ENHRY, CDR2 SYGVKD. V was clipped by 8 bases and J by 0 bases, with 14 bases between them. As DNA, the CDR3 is TGTGCCATCGCCAGGGCGGAGAGCTCTGGAAACACCATATATTTT. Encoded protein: CAIARAESSGNTIYF.

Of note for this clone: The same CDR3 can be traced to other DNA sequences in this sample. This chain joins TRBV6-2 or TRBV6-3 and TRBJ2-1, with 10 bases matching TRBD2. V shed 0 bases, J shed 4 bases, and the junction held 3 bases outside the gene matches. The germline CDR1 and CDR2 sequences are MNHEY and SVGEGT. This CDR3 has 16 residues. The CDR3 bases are TGTGCCAGCAGTTACTCCGTAGCGGGGGGATACAATGAGCAGTTCTTC. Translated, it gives CASSYSVAGGYNEQFF.

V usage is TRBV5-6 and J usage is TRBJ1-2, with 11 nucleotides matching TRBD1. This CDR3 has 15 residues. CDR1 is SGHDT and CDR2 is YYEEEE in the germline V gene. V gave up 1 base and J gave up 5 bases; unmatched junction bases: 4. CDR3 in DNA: TGTGCCAGCAGCTTGTGGGACAGGGGGTTGTATGGCTACACCTTC. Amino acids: CASSLWDRGLYGYTF. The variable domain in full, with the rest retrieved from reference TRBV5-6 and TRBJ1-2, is DAGVTQSPTHLIKTRGQQVTLRCSPKSGHDTVSWYQQALGQGPQFIFQYYEEEERQRGNFPDRFSGHQFPNYSSELNVNALLLGDSALYLCASSLWDRGLYGYTFGSGTRLTVV.

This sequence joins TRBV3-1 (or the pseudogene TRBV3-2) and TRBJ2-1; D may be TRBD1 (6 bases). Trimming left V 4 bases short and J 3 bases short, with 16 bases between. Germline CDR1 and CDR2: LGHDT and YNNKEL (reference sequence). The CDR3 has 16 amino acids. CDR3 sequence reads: CASSLGTTTIYNEQFF. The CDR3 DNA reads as TGTGCCAGCAGCCTCGGGACAACCACGATCTACAATGAGCAGTTCTTC.

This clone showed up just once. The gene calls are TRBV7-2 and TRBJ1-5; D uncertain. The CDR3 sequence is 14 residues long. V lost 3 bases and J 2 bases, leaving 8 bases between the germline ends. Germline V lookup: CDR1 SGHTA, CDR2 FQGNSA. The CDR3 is CASSFRQGNQPQHF. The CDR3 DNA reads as TGTGCCAGCAGCTTTAGGCAAGGCAATCAGCCCCAGCATTTT.

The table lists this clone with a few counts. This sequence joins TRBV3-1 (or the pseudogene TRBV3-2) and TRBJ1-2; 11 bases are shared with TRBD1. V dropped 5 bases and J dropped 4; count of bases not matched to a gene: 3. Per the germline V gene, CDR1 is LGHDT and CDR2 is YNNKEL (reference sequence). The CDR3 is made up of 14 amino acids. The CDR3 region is CASSWTGGAYGYTF. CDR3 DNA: TGTGCCAGCAGCTGGACAGGGGGCGCCTATGGCTACACCTTC.

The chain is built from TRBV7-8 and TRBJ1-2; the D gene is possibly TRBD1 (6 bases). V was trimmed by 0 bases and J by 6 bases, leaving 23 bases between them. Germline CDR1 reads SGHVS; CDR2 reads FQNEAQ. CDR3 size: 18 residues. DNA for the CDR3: TGTGCCAGCAGCTTAGCAGCCAGGGGAACCGTTAACTATCATGGCTACACCTTC. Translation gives CASSLAARGTVNYHGYTF.

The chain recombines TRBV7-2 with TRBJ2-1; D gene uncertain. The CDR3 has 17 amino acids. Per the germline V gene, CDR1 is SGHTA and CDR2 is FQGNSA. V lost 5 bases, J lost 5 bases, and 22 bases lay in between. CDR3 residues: CASSRLGSGRSNNEQFF. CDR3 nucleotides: TGTGCCAGCAGCAGATTAGGAAGTGGACGAAGCAACAATGAGCAGTTCTTC.

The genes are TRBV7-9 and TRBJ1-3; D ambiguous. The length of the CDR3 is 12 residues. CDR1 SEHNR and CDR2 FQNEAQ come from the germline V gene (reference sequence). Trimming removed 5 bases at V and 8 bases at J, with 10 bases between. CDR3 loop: CASSQTPDTIYF. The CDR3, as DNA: TGTGCCAGCAGCCAAACACCGGACACCATATATTTT.

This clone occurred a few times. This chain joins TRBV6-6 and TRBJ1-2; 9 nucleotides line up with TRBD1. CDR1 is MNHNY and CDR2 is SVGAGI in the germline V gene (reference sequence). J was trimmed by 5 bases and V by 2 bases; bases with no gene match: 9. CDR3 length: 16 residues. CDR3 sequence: CASSYTLRTGEYGYTF. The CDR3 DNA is TGTGCCAGCAGTTACACACTAAGGACAGGGGAATATGGCTACACCTTC.

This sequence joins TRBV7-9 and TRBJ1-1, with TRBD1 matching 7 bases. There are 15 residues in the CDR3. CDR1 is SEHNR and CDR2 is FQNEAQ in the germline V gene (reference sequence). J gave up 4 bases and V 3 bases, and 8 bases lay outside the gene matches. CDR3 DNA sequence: TGTGCCAGCAGCTTCGACCCGACAGGGTCCACTGAAGCTTTCTTT. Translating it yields CASSFDPTGSTEAFF. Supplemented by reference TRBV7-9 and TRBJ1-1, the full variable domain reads DTGVSQNPRHKITKRGQNVTFRCDPISEHNRLYWYRQTLGQGPEFLTYFQNEAQLEKSRLLSDRFSAERPKGSFSTLEIQRTEQGDSAMYLCASSFDPTGSTEAFFGQGTRLTVV.